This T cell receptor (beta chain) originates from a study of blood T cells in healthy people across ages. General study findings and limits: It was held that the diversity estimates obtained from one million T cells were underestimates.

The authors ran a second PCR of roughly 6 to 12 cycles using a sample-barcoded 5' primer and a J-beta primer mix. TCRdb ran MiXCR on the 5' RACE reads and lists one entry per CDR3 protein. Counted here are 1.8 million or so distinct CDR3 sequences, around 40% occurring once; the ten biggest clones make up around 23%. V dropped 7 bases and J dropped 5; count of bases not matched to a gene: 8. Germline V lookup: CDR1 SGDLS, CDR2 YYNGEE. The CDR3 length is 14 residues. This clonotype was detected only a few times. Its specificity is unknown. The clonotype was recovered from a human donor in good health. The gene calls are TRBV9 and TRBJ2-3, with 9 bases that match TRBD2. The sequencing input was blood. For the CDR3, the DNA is TGTGCCAGCGCGACTTTTAGCGGGGGAGATACGCAGTATTTT. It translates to CASATFSGGDTQYF.